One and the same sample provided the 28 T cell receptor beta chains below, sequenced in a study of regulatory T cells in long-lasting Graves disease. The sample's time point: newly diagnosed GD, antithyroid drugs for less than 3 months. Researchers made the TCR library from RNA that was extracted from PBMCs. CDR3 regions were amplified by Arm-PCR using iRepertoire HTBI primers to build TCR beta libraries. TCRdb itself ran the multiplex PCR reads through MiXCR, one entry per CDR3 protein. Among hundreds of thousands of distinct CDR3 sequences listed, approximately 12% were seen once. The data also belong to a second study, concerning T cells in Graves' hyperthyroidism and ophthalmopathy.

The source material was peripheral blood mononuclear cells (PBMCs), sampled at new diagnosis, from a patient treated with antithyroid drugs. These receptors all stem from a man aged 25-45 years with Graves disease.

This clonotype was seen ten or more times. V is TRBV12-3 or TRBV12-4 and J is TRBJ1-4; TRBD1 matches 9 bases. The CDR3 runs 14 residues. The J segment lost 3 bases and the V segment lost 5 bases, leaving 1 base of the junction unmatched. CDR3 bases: TGTGCCAGCAGTGGGACAGGGTCTAATGAAAAACTGTTTTTT. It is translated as CASSGTGSNEKLFF.

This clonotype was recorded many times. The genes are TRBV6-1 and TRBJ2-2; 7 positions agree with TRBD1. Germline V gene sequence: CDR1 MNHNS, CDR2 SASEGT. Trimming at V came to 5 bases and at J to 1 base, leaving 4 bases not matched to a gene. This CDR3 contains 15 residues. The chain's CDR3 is CASSPGQENTGELFF. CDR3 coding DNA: TGTGCCAGCAGTCCCGGACAGGAGAACACCGGGGAGCTGTTTTTT.

The CDR3 coding sequence is TGCAGTGCTAGTTCACAAGGGCCCCATGATAGCACAGATACGCAGTATTTT. It translates to CSASSQGPHDSTDTQYF. The chain is built from TRBV20-1 and TRBJ2-3; D gene uncertain. V lost 3 bases and J lost 0, with 19 bases in between. The CDR3 extends over 17 amino acids. From germline, CDR1 is DFQATT and CDR2 SNEGSKA (reference sequence).

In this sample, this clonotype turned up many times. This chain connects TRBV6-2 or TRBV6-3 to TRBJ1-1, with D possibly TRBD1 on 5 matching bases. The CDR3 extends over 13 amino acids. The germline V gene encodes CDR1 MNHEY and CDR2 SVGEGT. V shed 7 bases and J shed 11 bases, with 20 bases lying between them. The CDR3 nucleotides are TGTGCCAGCATTCCCTCCGGGTCAGGGCACGCTTTCTTT. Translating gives CASIPSGSGHAFF.

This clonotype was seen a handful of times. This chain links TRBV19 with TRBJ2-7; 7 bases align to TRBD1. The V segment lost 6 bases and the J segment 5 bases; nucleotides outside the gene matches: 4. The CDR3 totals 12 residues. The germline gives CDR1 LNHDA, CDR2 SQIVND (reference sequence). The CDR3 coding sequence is TGTGCCAGTAGGACAGGGTACAACGAGCAGTACTTC. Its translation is CASRTGYNEQYF.

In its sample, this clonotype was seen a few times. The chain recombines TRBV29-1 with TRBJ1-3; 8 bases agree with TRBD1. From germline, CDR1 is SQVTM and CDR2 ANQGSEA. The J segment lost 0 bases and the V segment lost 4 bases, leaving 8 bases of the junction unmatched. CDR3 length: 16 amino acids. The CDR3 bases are TGCAGCGTTGCAGGGGACAGGCCCAACTCTGGAAACACCATATATTTT. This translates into CSVAGDRPNSGNTIYF.

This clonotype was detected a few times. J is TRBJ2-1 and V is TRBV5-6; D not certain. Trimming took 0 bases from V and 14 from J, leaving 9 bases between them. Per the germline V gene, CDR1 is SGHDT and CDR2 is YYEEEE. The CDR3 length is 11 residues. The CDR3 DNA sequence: TGTGCCAGCAGCTTGGAGGTCATCGAGTTCTTC. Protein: CASSLEVIEFF.

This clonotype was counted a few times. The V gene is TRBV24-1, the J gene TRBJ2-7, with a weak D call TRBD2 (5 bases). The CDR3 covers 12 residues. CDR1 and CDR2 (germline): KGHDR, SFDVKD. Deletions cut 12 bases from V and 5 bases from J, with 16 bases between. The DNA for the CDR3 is TGTGCCCCCTCCGAGTCCGGGAACGAGCAGTACTTC. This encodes CAPSESGNEQYF.

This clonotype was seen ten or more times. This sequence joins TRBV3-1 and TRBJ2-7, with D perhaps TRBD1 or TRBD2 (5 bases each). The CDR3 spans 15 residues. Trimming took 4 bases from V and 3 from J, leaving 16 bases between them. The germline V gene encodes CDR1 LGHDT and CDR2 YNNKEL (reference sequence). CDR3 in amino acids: CASSRRGGSLYEQYF. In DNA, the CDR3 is TGTGCCAGCAGCCGGCGTGGGGGATCCCTCTACGAGCAGTACTTC.

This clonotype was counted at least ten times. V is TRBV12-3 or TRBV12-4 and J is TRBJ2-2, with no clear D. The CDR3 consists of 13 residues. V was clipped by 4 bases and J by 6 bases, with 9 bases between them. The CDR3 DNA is TGTGCCAGCAGTTGGGCAGACGCCGGGGAGCTGTTTTTT. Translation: CASSWADAGELFF.

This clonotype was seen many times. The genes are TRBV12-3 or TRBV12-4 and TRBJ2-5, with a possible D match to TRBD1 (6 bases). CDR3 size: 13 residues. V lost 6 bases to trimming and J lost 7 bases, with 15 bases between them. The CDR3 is CASSAGQLGTQYF. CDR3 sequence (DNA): TGTGCCAGCAGCGCAGGACAGCTTGGGACCCAGTACTTC.

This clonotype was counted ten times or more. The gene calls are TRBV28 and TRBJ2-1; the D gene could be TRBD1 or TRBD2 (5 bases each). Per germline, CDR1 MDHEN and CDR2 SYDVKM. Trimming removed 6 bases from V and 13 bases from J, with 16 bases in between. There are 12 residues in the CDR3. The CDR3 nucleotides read TGTGCCAGCAGAAGTCACGGGGACCGACAGTTCTTC. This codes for CASRSHGDRQFF.

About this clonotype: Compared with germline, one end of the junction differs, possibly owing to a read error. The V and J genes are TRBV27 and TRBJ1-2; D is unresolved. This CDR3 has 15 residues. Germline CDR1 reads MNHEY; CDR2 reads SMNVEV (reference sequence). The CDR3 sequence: CANSPRTDRAYGYTF. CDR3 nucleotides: TGTGCCAACAGTCCCAGGACGGATAGGGCCTATGGCTACACCTTC.

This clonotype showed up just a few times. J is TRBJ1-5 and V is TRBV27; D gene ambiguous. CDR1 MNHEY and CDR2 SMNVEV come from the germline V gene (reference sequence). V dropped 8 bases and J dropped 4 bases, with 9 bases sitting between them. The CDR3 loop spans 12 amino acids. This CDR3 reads CASGSWNQPQHF. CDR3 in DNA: TGTGCCAGCGGATCTTGGAATCAGCCCCAGCATTTT.

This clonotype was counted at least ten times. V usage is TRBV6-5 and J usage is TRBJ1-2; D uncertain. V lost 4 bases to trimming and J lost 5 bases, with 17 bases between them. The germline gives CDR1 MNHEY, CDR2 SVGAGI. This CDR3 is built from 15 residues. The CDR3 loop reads CASSLGRVGGYGYTF. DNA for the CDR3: TGTGCCAGCAGTTTAGGACGGGTCGGAGGGTATGGCTACACCTTC.

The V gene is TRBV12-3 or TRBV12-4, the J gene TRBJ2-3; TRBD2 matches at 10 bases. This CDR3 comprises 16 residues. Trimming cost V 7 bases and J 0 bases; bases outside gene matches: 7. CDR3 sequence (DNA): TGTGCCAGCAATATAGCACTAGCGGGGAGCACAGATACGCAGTATTTT. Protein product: CASNIALAGSTDTQYF.

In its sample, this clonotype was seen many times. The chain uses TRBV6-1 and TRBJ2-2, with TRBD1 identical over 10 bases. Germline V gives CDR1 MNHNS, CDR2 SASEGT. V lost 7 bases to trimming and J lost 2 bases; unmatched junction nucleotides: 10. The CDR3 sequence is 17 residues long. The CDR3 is CASTRPGTGDNTGELFF. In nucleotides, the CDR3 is TGTGCCAGCACTCGCCCCGGGACAGGGGATAACACCGGGGAGCTGTTTTTT.

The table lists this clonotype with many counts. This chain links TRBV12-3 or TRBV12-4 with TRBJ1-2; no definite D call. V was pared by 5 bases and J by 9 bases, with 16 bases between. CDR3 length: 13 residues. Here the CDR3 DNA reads TGTGCCAGCAGTCGACTCGAATACAACCGCTACACCTTC. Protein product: CASSRLEYNRYTF.

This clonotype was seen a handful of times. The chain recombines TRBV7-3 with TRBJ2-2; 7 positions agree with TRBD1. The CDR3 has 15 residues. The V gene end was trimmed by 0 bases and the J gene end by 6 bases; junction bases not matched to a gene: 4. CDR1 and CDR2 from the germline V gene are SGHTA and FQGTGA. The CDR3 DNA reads TGTGCCAGCAGCTTAACTAGAGACAGGGCCGGGGAGCTGTTTTTT. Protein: CASSLTRDRAGELFF.

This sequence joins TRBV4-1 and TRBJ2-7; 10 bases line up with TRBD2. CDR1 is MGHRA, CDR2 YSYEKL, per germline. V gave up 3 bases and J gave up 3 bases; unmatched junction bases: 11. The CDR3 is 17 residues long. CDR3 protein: CASSHAGTSVTNYEQYF. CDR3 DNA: TGCGCCAGCAGCCATGCCGGGACTAGCGTGACAAACTACGAGCAGTACTTC.

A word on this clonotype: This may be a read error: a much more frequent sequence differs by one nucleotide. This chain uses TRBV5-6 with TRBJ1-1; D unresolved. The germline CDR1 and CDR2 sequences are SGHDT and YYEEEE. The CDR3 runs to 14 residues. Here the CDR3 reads CASSYGGRNTEALF. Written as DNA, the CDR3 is TGTGCCAGCAGCTATGGTGGACGGAACACTGAAGCTCTCTTT.

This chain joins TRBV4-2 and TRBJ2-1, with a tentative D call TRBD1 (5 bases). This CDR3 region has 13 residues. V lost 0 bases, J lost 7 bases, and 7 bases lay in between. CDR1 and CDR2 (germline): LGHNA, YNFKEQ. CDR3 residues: CASSQDSGNEQFF. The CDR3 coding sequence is TGTGCCAGCAGCCAAGATTCAGGGAATGAGCAGTTCTTC.

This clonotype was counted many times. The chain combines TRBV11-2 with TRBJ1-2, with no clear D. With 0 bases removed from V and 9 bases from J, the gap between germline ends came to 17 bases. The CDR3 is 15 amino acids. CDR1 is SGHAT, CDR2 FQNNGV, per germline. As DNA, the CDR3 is TGTGCCAGCAGCTTAGATCGGGCCGCCTCTAGTAGCTACACCTTC. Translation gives CASSLDRAASSSYTF.

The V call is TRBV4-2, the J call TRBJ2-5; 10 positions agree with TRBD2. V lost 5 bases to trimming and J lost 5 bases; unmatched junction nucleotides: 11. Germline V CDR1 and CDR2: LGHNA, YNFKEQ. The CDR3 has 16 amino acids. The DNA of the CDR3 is TGTGCCAGCAGCGGATGGGCACTAGCGGGATTCGAGACCCAGTACTTC. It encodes CASSGWALAGFETQYF.

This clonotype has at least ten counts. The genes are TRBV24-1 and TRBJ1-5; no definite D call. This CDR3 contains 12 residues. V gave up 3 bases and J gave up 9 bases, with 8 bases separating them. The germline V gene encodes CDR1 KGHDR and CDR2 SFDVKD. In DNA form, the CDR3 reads TGTGCCACCAGTGATGGACCGAGGCCCCAGCATTTT. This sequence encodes CATSDGPRPQHF.

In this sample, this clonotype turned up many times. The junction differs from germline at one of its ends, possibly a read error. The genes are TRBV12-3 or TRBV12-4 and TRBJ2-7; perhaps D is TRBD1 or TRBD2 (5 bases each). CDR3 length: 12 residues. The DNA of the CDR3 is TGTGCCAGCGGGGGACCCTCCCACGAGCAGTACTTC. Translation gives CASGGPSHEQYF.

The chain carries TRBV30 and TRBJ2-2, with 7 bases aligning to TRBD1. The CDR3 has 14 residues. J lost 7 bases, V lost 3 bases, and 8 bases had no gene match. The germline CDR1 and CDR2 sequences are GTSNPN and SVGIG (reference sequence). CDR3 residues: CAWRGQSPGGELFF. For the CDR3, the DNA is TGTGCCTGGAGGGGACAGTCGCCGGGCGGGGAGCTGTTTTTT.

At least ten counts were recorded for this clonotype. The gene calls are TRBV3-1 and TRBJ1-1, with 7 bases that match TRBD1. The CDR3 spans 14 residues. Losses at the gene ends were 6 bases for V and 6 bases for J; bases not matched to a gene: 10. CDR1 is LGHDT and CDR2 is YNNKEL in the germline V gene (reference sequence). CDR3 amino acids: CASSVGQAKPEAFF. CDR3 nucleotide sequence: TGTGCCAGCAGTGTCGGACAGGCGAAGCCTGAAGCTTTCTTT.